The 31 T cell receptor beta chains presented below share a single source sample, sequenced in a study of blood T cell repertoires in COVID-19. Produced via immunoSEQ multiplex PCR; TCRdb's table is partial and in-frame only. Here the sample spans hundreds of thousands of clones, 87% being singletons. Sample: peripheral blood. The origin of the receptors is a woman aged 45-60 years with COVID-19, enrolled during active disease.

On this clone: The sample carries other DNA sequences with the same CDR3. The V call is TRBV5-5, the J call TRBJ2-1; tentative D call: TRBD1 (6 bases). This CDR3 is built from 15 residues. In germline, CDR1 is SGHKS, CDR2 YYEKEE (reference sequence). V lost 0 bases and J lost 0, with 7 bases in between. DNA for the CDR3: TGTGCCAGCAGCTTGGAAGGGGGCTCCTACAATGAGCAGTTCTTC. Amino acids: CASSLEGGSYNEQFF.

V and J are TRBV30 and TRBJ1-1; D gene ambiguous. CDR1 GTSNPN and CDR2 SVGIG come from the germline V gene (reference sequence). Trimming removed 3 bases at V and 1 base at J, with 12 bases between. The CDR3 consists of 14 residues. The CDR3 protein is CAWRGDKENTEAFF. CDR3 in DNA: TGTGCCTGGAGGGGAGATAAGGAGAACACTGAAGCTTTCTTT.

V usage is TRBV3-1 (or the pseudogene TRBV3-2) and J usage is TRBJ1-3, with D perhaps TRBD1 (6 bases). Per germline, CDR1 LGHDT and CDR2 YNNKEL (reference sequence). V was trimmed by 5 bases and J by 3 bases, leaving 14 bases between them. This CDR3 comprises 15 residues. The CDR3 region has the DNA TGTGCCAGCAGCGGACAGCAGGGATTTGGAAACACCATATATTTT. The encoded protein is CASSGQQGFGNTIYF.

The chain joins TRBV24-1 to TRBJ2-1, with D tentatively TRBD2 (5 bases). The germline V and J ends were trimmed by 10 bases and 0 bases, with 9 bases remaining between them. The CDR3 contains 13 residues. CDR1 KGHDR and CDR2 SFDVKD come from the germline V gene. The CDR3 DNA reads TGTGCCACTAGGAGGACCTCCTACAATGAGCAGTTCTTC. Translating gives CATRRTSYNEQFF.

The V call is TRBV9, the J call TRBJ2-1; 10 positions agree with TRBD2. V trimming: 0 bases; J trimming: 4 bases; junction bases outside the gene matches: 4. This CDR3 has 16 residues. The germline V gene encodes CDR1 SGDLS and CDR2 YYNGEE. CDR3 protein: CASSVETSGIYNEQFF. CDR3 DNA sequence: TGTGCCAGCAGCGTAGAAACTAGCGGGATATACAATGAGCAGTTCTTC.

J is TRBJ1-2 and V is TRBV7-2; no clear D gene. This CDR3 is built from 14 residues. V was cut by 1 base and J by 7 bases, with 13 bases left in between. Germline V CDR1 and CDR2: SGHTA, FQGNSA. CDR3 DNA: TGTGCCAGCAGCTTAGATGCCGCGGGTGGTGGCTACACCTTC. This encodes CASSLDAAGGGYTF. The whole variable domain, remainder taken from reference TRBV7-2 and TRBJ1-2, is GAGVSQSPSNKVTEKGKDVELRCDPISGHTALYWYRQSLGQGLEFLIYFQGNSAPDKSGLPSDRFSAERTGGSVSTLTIQRTQQEDSAVYLCASSLDAAGGGYTFGSGTRLTVV.

This chain uses TRBV29-1 with TRBJ2-5; the D gene is possibly TRBD1 (6 bases). The germline V gene has CDR1 SQVTM and CDR2 ANQGSEA. V dropped 5 bases and J dropped 3 bases, with 10 bases sitting between them. The CDR3 runs 12 residues. The CDR3 sequence is CSVNYREETQYF. In nucleotides, the CDR3 is TGCAGCGTTAACTACAGGGAAGAGACCCAGTACTTC.

On this clone itself: Relative to the germline gene, one junction end is altered; a read error may explain this. The CDR3 coding sequence is TGTGCTAGCAGCTTAGGAGACTACGGCGATACGCAGTATTTT. Translation: CASSLGDYGDTQYF. The V call is TRBV7-7, the J call TRBJ2-3; D possibly corresponds to TRBD2 (5 bases). Germline V gene lookup returns CDR1 SSHAT and CDR2 FNYEAQ (reference sequence). This CDR3 spans 14 amino acids.

This clone came up a few times. The chain recombines TRBV5-1 with TRBJ2-2; tentative D call: TRBD1 (5 bases). The V gene's germline CDR1 is SGHRS and CDR2 YFSETQ. The CDR3 has 15 amino acids. V was pared by 0 bases and J by 3 bases, with 9 bases between. CDR3 nucleotides: TGCGCCAGCAGCTTGGTCAGGGCAGACACCGGGGAGCTGTTTTTT. This encodes CASSLVRADTGELFF.

The genes are TRBV7-8 and TRBJ2-7; D might be TRBD1 (6 bases). This CDR3 contains 18 residues. The germline gives CDR1 SGHVS, CDR2 FQNEAQ. The germline V and J ends were trimmed by 5 bases and 1 base, with 24 bases remaining between them. The CDR3 loop reads CASSIPRGSSVLSYEQYF. CDR3 coding DNA: TGTGCCAGCAGCATCCCCAGGGGTTCGTCAGTATTGTCCTACGAGCAGTACTTC.

The rearrangement uses TRBV2 and TRBJ1-3; D is unresolved. Per the germline V gene, CDR1 is SNHLY and CDR2 is FYNNEI. The CDR3 contains 16 residues. V was clipped by 8 bases and J by 0 bases, with 17 bases between them. Here the CDR3 reads CASPREDQLSGNTIYF. The DNA of the CDR3 is TGTGCCAGCCCCCGGGAAGATCAACTCTCTGGAAACACCATATATTTT.

The chain couples TRBV5-6 to TRBJ1-1; D is unclear. Trimming pared 0 bases from V and 4 bases from J, leaving 10 bases between. Germline-derived CDR1 and CDR2 are SGHDT and YYEEEE. The CDR3 spans 14 residues. Here the CDR3 DNA reads TGTGCCAGCAGCTTGGGGCAGGTGGGCACTGAAGCTTTCTTT. Protein: CASSLGQVGTEAFF.

The chain joins TRBV7-2 to TRBJ1-1, with 9 positions matching TRBD1. The germline V gene has CDR1 SGHTA and CDR2 FQGNSA. V dropped 5 bases and J dropped 6; count of bases not matched to a gene: 4. This CDR3 has 13 amino acids. CDR3 DNA sequence: TGTGCCAGCAGCGGGACAGGGACCGCTGAAGCTTTCTTT. It translates to CASSGTGTAEAFF.

The V gene is TRBV5-1, the J gene TRBJ2-3, with 14 bases identical to TRBD2. The CDR3 runs 17 residues. Germline trimming cut 4 bases from V and 7 bases from J; bases unmatched to any gene: 11. Per the germline V gene, CDR1 is SGHRS and CDR2 is YFSETQ. As DNA, the CDR3 is TGCGCCAGCAGCACCCAGACTAGCGGGAGGGCCCGAAATACGCAGTATTTT. This gives the protein CASSTQTSGRARNTQYF.

This clone is a singleton in its sample. This chain links TRBV10-3 with TRBJ2-3; 8 nucleotides match TRBD2. CDR3 size: 16 residues. Trimming removed 3 bases from V and 6 bases from J; junction bases left unmatched: 11. Germline CDR1 ENHRY, CDR2 SYGVKD. DNA for the CDR3: TGTGCCATCAGTGATCGGCGAGCGGGAGAAGGGGATACGCAGTATTTT. It encodes CAISDRRAGEGDTQYF.

The chain uses TRBV10-1 and TRBJ2-3; 12 nucleotides agree with TRBD2. CDR1 is WNHNN and CDR2 is SYGVQD in the germline V gene (reference sequence). The CDR3 has 16 residues. The trim removed 4 bases at V and 6 bases at J, leaving 8 bases unmatched. The CDR3 sequence is CASSASGRATGDTQYF. As DNA, the CDR3 is TGCGCCAGCAGTGCTAGCGGGAGGGCCACGGGGGATACGCAGTATTTT.

The sample holds a few counts of this clone. The chain couples TRBV27 to TRBJ2-2; TRBD2 aligns across 11 bases. Germline V gene data show CDR1 as MNHEY and CDR2 as SMNVEV (reference sequence). The CDR3 is 15 amino acids. V lost 6 bases and J lost 6; bases outside the gene matches: 6. The CDR3: CASRSGTSGAGELFF. The CDR3 coding sequence is TGTGCCAGCAGGAGCGGGACTAGCGGCGCCGGGGAGCTGTTTTTT.

This clone was counted a few times. The chain employs TRBV7-9 and TRBJ1-3; D perhaps matches TRBD1 (6 bases). Germline CDR1 SEHNR, CDR2 FQNEAQ (reference sequence). Trimming cost V 7 bases and J 4 bases, with 14 bases left between them. The CDR3 sequence is 14 residues long. The CDR3 DNA follows: TGTGCCAGCACCAGCGGGGGGCAAGGAAACACCATATATTTT. Its protein is CASTSGGQGNTIYF.

The J gene is TRBJ2-5, the V gene TRBV29-1, with TRBD2 identical over 11 bases. The CDR3 extends over 13 amino acids. The J segment lost 5 bases and the V segment lost 8 bases, leaving 7 bases of the junction unmatched. Germline V gene data show CDR1 as SQVTM and CDR2 as ANQGSEA. CDR3 sequence reads: CSLIAGGRETQYF. The CDR3 DNA is TGCAGCCTAATAGCGGGAGGGAGGGAGACCCAGTACTTC.

The sample holds many counts of this clone. The chain employs TRBV11-2 and TRBJ2-7; 7 nucleotides agree with TRBD2. Trimming at V came to 5 bases and at J to 3 bases, leaving 16 bases not matched to a gene. From germline, CDR1 is SGHAT and CDR2 FQNNGV. There are 17 residues in the CDR3. CDR3 sequence reads: CASSPRFTGGPNYEQYF. The CDR3 DNA follows: TGTGCCAGCAGCCCCCGGTTCACGGGAGGACCTAACTACGAGCAGTACTTC.

This chain joins TRBV7-9 and TRBJ2-1, with 9 nucleotides matching TRBD2. The germline V gene has CDR1 SEHNR and CDR2 FQNEAQ (reference sequence). This CDR3 has 16 amino acids. J gave up 9 bases and V 5 bases, and 14 bases lay outside the gene matches. The chain's CDR3 is CASSLEVSGRGGEQFF. In nucleotides, the CDR3 is TGTGCCAGCAGCCTCGAAGTTAGCGGGAGAGGAGGTGAGCAGTTCTTC.

This clone came up once. The J gene is TRBJ2-1, the V gene TRBV3-1 (or the pseudogene TRBV3-2); 14 nucleotides agree with TRBD2. The V segment lost 0 bases and the J segment 10 bases; nucleotides outside the gene matches: 8. Germline V gene data show CDR1 as LGHDT and CDR2 as YNNKEL (reference sequence). CDR3 size: 17 residues. The CDR3 sequence is CASSQDRVGLAGGEQFF. The CDR3 DNA reads TGTGCCAGCAGCCAAGATCGGGTCGGACTAGCGGGAGGAGAGCAGTTCTTC.

As concerns this clone: This sample includes further DNA sequences coding for the same CDR3. The chain links TRBV6-5 to TRBJ2-2; D remains ambiguous. Trimming took 7 bases from V and 1 from J, leaving 4 bases between them. The germline CDR1 and CDR2 sequences are MNHEY and SVGAGI. The CDR3 is 12 amino acids. The CDR3 region is CASTKNTGELFF. As DNA, the CDR3 is TGTGCCAGCACAAAGAACACCGGGGAGCTGTTTTTT.

The chain employs TRBV10-2 and TRBJ2-3; D unclear. CDR3 size: 13 residues. Per the germline V gene, CDR1 is WSHSY and CDR2 is SAAADI. The V end was cut by 3 bases, the J end by 4 bases, with 8 bases between. The CDR3: CASSDELADTQYF. In DNA form, the CDR3 reads TGCGCCAGCAGTGACGAACTCGCAGATACGCAGTATTTT.

This chain joins TRBV10-3 and TRBJ2-5; D possibly corresponds to TRBD1 (7 bases). CDR1 and CDR2 (germline): ENHRY, SYGVKD. The CDR3 runs 15 residues. Trimming took off 3 bases at V and 4 bases at J, with 15 bases between the two ends. The CDR3 region has the DNA TGTGCCATCAGTGACTCAGGGGGGAAGTTAGAGACCCAGTACTTC. Protein product: CAISDSGGKLETQYF.

The chain employs TRBV7-9 and TRBJ1-2; tentatively, D is TRBD1 (5 bases). This CDR3 contains 13 residues. V lost 5 bases and J lost 8, with 15 bases in between. CDR1 SEHNR and CDR2 FQNEAQ come from the germline V gene (reference sequence). The CDR3 region has the DNA TGTGCCAGCAGCCCACTACAGGAGTCGGGCTACACCTTC. It codes for CASSPLQESGYTF.

The sample holds one count of this clone. V usage is TRBV29-1 and J usage is TRBJ2-1, with D maybe TRBD2 (6 bases). The CDR3 is 19 residues long. CDR1 and CDR2 (germline): SQVTM, ANQGSEA. V gave up 7 bases and J gave up 0 bases, with 28 bases separating them. The chain's CDR3 is CSAPRGQRLAQSSYNEQFF. CDR3 DNA: TGCAGCGCCCCTCGGGGTCAGAGGCTAGCGCAAAGCTCCTACAATGAGCAGTTCTTC.

This clone turned up a few times. The chain is built from TRBV11-1 and TRBJ2-7; D unresolved. Germline CDR1 reads SGHAT; CDR2 reads FQDESV (reference sequence). The V gene lost 2 bases and the J gene lost 5 bases, with 16 bases spanning the gap. The CDR3 spans 15 residues. DNA for the CDR3: TGTGCCAGCAGCTTATCGCGGTTTCCGCGGAACGAGCAGTACTTC. Translated, it gives CASSLSRFPRNEQYF.

The chain has TRBV7-9 and TRBJ1-3; 10 positions match TRBD1. The germline CDR1 and CDR2 sequences are SEHNR and FQNEAQ (reference sequence). J gave up 3 bases and V 4 bases, and 9 bases lay outside the gene matches. This CDR3 comprises 17 residues. The CDR3 here is CASSSSTGTGVGNTIYF. The CDR3 nucleotides are TGTGCCAGCAGCTCTAGCACCGGGACAGGGGTTGGAAACACCATATATTTT.

This chain joins TRBV7-9 and TRBJ1-2; the D gene is possibly TRBD1 (5 bases). V lost 6 bases and J 3 bases, leaving 17 bases between the germline ends. Looked up from germline, CDR1 is SEHNR and CDR2 is FQNEAQ (reference sequence). The CDR3 sequence is 15 residues long. This chain's CDR3 is CASSPGRGGDYGYTF. CDR3 nucleotides: TGTGCCAGCAGTCCTGGAAGGGGTGGTGACTATGGCTACACCTTC. The entire variable domain, with the rest obtained from reference TRBV7-9 and TRBJ1-2, is as follows: DTGVSQNPRHKITKRGQNVTFRCDPISEHNRLYWYRQTLGQGPEFLTYFQNEAQLEKSRLLSDRFSAERPKGSFSTLEIQRTEQGDSAMYLCASSPGRGGDYGYTFGSGTRLTVV.

This clone was recorded once. This rearrangement joins TRBV3-1 (or the pseudogene TRBV3-2) to TRBJ2-3; D is ambiguous. Germline CDR1 reads LGHDT; CDR2 reads YNNKEL (reference sequence). Trimming left V 2 bases short and J 0 bases short, with 12 bases between. The CDR3 runs to 16 residues. The CDR3 DNA reads TGTGCCAGCAGCCAAAGTCTAGGCGGAAGCACAGATACGCAGTATTTT. It translates to CASSQSLGGSTDTQYF.